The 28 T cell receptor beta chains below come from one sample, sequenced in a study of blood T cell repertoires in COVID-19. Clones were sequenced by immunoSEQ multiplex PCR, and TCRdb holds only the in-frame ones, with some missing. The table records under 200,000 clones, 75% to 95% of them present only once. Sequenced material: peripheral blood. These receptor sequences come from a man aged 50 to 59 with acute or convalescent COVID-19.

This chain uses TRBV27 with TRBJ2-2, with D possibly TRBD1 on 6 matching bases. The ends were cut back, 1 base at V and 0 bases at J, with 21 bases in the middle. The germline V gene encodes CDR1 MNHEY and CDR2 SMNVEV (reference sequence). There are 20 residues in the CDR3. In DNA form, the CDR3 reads TGTGCCAGCAGTTTATTAAGATATCGGACAGATGAAACGAACACCGGGGAGCTGTTTTTT. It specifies CASSLLRYRTDETNTGELFF.

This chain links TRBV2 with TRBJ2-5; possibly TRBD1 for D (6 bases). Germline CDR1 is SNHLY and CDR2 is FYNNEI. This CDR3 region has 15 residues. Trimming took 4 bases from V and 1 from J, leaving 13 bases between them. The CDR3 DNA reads TGTGCCAGCAGTGTCCAACAGGGATTCCAAGAGACCCAGTACTTC. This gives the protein CASSVQQGFQETQYF.

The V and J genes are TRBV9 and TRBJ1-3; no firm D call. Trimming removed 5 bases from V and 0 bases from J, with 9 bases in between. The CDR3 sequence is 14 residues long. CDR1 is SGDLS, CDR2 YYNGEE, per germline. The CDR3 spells CASSPPSSGNTIYF. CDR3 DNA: TGTGCCAGCAGTCCTCCGAGCTCTGGAAACACCATATATTTT. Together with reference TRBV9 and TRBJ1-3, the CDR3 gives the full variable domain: DSGVTQTPKHLITATGQRVTLRCSPRSGDLSVYWYQQSLDQGLQFLIQYYNGEERAKGNILERFSAQQFPDLHSELNLSSLELGDSALYFCASSPPSSGNTIYFGEGSWLTVV.

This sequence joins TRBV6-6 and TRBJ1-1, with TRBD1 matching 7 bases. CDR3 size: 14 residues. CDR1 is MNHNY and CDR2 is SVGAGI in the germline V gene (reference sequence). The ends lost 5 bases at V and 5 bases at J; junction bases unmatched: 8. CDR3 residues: CASSKPTGKTEAFF. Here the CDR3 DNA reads TGTGCCAGCAGTAAGCCGACAGGGAAAACTGAAGCTTTCTTT.

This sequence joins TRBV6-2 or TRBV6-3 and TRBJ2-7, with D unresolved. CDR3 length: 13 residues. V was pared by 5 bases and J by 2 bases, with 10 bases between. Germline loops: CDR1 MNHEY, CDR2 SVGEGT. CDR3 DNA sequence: TGTGCCAGCAGTGAGCTTAGAACCTACGAGCAGTACGTC. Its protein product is CASSELRTYEQYV.

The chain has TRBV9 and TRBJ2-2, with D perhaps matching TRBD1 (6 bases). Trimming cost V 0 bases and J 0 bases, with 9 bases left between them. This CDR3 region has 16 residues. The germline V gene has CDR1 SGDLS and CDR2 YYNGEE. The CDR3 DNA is TGTGCCAGCAGCGTAGAGGGGGTCCCGAACACCGGGGAGCTGTTTTTT. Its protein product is CASSVEGVPNTGELFF.

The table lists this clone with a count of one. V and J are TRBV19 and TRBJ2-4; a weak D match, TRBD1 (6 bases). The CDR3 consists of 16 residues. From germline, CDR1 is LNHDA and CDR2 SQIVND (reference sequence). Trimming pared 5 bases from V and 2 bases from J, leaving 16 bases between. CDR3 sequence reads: CASSPKGVGSKNIQYF. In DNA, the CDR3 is TGTGCCAGTAGTCCGAAGGGGGTGGGGTCCAAAAACATTCAGTACTTC.

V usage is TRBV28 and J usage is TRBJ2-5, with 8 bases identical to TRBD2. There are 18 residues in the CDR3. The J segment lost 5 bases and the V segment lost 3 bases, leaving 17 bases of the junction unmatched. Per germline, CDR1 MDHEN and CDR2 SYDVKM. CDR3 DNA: TGTGCCAGCAGTTTGTTGGGAGAGAACGGGAGGGCCAGTGAGACCCAGTACTTC. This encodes CASSLLGENGRASETQYF.

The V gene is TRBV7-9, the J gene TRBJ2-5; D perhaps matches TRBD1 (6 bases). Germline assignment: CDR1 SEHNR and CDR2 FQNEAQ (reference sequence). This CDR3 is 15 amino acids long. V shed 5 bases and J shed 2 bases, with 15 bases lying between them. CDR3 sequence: CASSVHGTSQETQYF. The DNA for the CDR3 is TGTGCCAGCAGCGTCCACGGGACATCACAAGAGACCCAGTACTTC.

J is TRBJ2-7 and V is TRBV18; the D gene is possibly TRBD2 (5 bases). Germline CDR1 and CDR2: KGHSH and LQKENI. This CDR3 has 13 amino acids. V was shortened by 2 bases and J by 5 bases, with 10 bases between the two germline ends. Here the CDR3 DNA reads TGTGCCAGCTCACCAACGACTAAAGACGAGCAGTACTTC. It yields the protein CASSPTTKDEQYF.

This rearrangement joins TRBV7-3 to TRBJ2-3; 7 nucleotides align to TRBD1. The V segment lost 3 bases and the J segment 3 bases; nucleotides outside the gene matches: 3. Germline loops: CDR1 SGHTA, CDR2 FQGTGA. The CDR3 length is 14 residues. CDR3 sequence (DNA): TGTGCCAGCAGCTTCACAGGGGCAACAGATACGCAGTATTTT. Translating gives CASSFTGATDTQYF.

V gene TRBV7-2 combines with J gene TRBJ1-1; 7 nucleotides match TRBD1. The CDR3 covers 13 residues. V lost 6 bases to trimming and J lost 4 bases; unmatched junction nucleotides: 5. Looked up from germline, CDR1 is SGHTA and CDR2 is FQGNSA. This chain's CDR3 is CASRPTGVTEAFF. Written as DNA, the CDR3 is TGTGCCAGCAGGCCAACAGGGGTCACTGAAGCTTTCTTT.

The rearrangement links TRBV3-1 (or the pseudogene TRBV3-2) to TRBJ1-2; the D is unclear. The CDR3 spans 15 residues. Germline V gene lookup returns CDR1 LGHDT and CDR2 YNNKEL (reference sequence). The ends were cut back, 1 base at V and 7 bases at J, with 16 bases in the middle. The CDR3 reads CASSQGGDTMGGYTF. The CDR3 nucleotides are TGTGCCAGCAGCCAAGGGGGAGACACGATGGGTGGCTACACCTTC.

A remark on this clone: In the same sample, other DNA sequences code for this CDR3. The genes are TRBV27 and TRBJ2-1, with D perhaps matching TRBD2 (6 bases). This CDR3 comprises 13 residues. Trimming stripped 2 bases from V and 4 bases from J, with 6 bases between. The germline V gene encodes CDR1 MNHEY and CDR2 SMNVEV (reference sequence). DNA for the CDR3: TGTGCCAGCAGTTTAGCGGGGTACAATGAGCAGTTCTTC. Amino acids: CASSLAGYNEQFF.

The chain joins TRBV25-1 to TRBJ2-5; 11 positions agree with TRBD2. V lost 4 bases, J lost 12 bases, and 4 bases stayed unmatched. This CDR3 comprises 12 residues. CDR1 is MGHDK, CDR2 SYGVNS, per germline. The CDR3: CASSGGLAEKYF. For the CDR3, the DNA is TGTGCCAGCAGTGGGGGACTAGCGGAAAAGTACTTC.

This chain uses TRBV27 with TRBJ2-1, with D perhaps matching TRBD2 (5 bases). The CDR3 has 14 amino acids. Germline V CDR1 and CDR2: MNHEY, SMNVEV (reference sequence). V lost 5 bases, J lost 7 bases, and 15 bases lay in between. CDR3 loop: CASSRNSVRNEQFF. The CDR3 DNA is TGTGCCAGCAGTCGCAATAGCGTAAGAAATGAGCAGTTCTTC.

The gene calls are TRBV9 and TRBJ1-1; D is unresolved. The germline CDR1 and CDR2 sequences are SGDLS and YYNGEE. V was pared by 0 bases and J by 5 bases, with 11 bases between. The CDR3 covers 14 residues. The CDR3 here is CASSVAGRETEAFF. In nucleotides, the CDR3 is TGTGCCAGCAGCGTAGCTGGGAGAGAGACTGAAGCTTTCTTT.

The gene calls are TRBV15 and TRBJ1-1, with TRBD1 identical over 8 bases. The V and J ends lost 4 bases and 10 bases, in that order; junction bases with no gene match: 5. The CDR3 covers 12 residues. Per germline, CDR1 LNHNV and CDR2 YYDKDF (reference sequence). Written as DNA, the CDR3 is TGTGCCACCAGCAAGGACAGGGCAGCAGCTTTCTTT. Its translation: CATSKDRAAAFF.

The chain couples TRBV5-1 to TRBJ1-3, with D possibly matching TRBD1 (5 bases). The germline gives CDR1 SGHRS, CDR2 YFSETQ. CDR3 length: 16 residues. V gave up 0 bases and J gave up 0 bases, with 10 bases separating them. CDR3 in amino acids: CASSLALGPSGNTIYF. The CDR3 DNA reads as TGCGCCAGCAGCTTGGCCTTGGGGCCCTCTGGAAACACCATATATTTT. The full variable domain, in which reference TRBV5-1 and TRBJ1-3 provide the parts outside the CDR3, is KAGVTQTPRYLIKTRGQQVTLSCSPISGHRSVSWYQQTPGQGLQFLFEYFSETQRNKGNFPGRFSGRQFSNSRSEMNVSTLELGDSALYLCASSLALGPSGNTIYFGEGSWLTVV.

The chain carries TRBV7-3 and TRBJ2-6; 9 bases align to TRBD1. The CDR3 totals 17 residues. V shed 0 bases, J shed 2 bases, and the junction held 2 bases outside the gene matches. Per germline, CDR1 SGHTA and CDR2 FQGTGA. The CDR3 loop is CASSLTGTGTGANVLTF. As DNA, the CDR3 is TGTGCCAGCAGCTTAACGGGGACAGGGACTGGGGCCAACGTCCTGACTTTC.

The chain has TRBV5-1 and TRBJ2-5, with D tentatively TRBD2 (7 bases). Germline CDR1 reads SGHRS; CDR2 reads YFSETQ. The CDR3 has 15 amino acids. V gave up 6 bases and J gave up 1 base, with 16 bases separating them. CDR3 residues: CASTLGGLIQETQYF. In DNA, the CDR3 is TGCGCCAGCACCCTGGGGGGGCTTATCCAAGAGACCCAGTACTTC. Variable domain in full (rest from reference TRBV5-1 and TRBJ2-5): KAGVTQTPRYLIKTRGQQVTLSCSPISGHRSVSWYQQTPGQGLQFLFEYFSETQRNKGNFPGRFSGRQFSNSRSEMNVSTLELGDSALYLCASTLGGLIQETQYFGPGTRLLVL.

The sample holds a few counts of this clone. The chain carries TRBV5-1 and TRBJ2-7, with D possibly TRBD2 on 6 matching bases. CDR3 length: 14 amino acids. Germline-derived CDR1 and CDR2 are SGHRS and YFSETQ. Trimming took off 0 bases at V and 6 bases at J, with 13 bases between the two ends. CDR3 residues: CASSLGLWEVEQYF. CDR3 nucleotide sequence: TGCGCCAGCAGCTTGGGTTTGTGGGAGGTCGAGCAGTACTTC.

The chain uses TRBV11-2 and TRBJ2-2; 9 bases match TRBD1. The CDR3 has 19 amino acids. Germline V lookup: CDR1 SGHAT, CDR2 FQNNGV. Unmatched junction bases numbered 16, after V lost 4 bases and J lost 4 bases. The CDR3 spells CASSSSREIQGAGTGELFF. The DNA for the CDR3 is TGTGCCAGCAGCTCGTCCCGAGAAATACAGGGGGCGGGCACCGGGGAGCTGTTTTTT. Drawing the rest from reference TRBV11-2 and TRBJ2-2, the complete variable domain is EAGVAQSPRYKIIEKRQSVAFWCNPISGHATLYWYQQILGQGPKLLIQFQNNGVVDDSQLPKDRFSAERLKGVDSTLKIQPAKLEDSAVYLCASSSSREIQGAGTGELFFGEGSRLTVL.

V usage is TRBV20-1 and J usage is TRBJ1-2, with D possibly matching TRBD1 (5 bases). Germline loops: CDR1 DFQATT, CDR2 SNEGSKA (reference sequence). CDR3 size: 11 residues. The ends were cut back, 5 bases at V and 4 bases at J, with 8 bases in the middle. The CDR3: CSADRLYGYTF. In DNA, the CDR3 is TGCAGTGCTGACAGACTCTATGGCTACACCTTC.

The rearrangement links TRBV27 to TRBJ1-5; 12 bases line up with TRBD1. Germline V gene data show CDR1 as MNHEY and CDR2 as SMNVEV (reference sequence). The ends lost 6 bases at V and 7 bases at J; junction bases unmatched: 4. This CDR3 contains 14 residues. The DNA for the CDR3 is TGTGCCAGCAGGGGGACAGGGGGCGGCCAGCCCCAGCATTTT. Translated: CASRGTGGGQPQHF.

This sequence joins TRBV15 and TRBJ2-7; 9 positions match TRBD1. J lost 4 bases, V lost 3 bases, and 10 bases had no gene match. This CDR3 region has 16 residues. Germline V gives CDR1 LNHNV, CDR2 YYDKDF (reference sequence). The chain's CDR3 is CATSSDTGGLPYEQYF. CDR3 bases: TGTGCCACCAGCAGTGACACAGGGGGCCTCCCTTACGAGCAGTACTTC.

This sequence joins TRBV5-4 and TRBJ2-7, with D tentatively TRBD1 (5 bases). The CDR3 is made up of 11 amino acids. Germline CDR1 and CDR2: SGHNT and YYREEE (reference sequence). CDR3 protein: CASSSYCRVGV. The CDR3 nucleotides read TGTGCCAGCAGCTCGTATTGCAGGGTTGGCGTC.

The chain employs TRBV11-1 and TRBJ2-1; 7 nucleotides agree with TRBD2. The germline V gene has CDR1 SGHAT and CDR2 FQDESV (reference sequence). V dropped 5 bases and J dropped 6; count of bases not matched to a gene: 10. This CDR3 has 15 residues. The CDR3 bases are TGTGCCAGCAGCCCGAGGACTAGAATCGGCAATGAGCAGTTCTTC. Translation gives CASSPRTRIGNEQFF.